This section outlines one TCR beta chain sequence together with its context. Its antigen remains unidentified. The data stem from a study of cytomegalovirus exposure and HLA in healthy donors. Study-level information: A preliminary data release comprised around 85 million unique TCRs obtained from HLA-typed donors. Genetic ancestry analysis placed about 84% of the 410 or so donors that were genotyped in the Caucasian-associated cluster. Findings and caveats of the study: In vitro work confirmed that three CMV-associated chains recognize CMV antigens.

PCR used 60 Vbeta primers and 13 Jbeta primers. The table came from immunoSEQ multiplex PCR; TCRdb's copy has only in-frame clones and leaves some out. The table shows about 140,000 clones, with roughly 73% occurring only once. Per germline, CDR1 SGHRS and CDR2 YFSETQ. Trimming pared 10 bases from V and 4 bases from J, leaving 12 bases between. The CDR3 runs 11 residues. The chain uses TRBV5-1 and TRBJ2-7; perhaps TRBD1 as D (5 bases). The clonotype originates from a human donor in good health. Source material: PBMCs. As DNA, the CDR3 is TGCGCCCCACAGCAGGGTTACGAGCAGTACTTC. This translates into CAPQQGYEQYF.